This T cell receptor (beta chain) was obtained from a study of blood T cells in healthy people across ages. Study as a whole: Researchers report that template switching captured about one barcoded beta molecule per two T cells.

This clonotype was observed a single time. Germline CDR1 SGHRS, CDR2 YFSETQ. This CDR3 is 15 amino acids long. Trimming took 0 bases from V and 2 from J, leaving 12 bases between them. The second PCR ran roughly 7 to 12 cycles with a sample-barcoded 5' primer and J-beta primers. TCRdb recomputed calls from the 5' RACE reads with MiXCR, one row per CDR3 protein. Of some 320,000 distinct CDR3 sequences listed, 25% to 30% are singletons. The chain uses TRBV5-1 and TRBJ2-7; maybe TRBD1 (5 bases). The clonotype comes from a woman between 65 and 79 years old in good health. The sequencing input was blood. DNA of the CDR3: TGCGCCAGCAGCTTGGTGCAGGGCCAAGCCTACGAGCAGTACTTC. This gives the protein CASSLVQGQAYEQYF.